This TCR beta chain was sequenced during a study of shared clonotypes between healthy human individuals. Study-level results: Incomplete sequencing of sorted subsets was indicated by rarefaction despite large depth.

Naive CD8 cells, CD45RO-negative and positively selected for CCR7, excluded terminally differentiated effector memory CD45RA+ cells. CDR3 size: 14 residues. The germline gives CDR1 SEHNR, CDR2 FQNEAQ (reference sequence). Trimming cost V 6 bases and J 4 bases, with 13 bases left between them. Only in-frame clones appear in the TCRdb table, and some are missing; sequencing was by immunoSEQ multiplex PCR. The sample lists around 1,900,000 clones, 90% to 95% seen once, with about 1.7% in the top ten. As for this clone: The antigen is undetermined.

The rearrangement joins TRBV7-9 to TRBJ2-1, with no clear D. Sequenced material: naive CD8+ T cells from PBMCs. The source of this sequence is a man in his late teens or twenties in good health. Some clones in this sample may be carry-over from other donors' samples. The CDR3 sequence is CASSSPPEYNEQFF. The DNA of the CDR3 is TGTGCCAGCAGTTCTCCGCCTGAATACAATGAGCAGTTCTTC.